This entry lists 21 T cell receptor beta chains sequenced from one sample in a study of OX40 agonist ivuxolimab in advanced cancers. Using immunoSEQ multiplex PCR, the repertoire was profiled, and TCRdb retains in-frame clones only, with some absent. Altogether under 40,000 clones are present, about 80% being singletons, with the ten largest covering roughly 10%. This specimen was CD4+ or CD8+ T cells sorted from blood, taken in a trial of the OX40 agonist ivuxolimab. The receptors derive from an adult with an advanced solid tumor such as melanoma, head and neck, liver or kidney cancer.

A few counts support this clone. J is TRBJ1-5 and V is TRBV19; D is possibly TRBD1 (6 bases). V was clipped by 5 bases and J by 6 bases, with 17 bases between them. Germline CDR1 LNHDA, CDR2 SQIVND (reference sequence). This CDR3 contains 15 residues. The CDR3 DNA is TGTGCCAGTAGTCGACAGGCGGCCTCGGGTCAGCCCCAGCATTTT. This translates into CASSRQAASGQPQHF.

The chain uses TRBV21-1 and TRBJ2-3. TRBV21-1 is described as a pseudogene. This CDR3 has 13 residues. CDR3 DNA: TGTGCCAGCAGCATGAGGACGCCCGATACGCAGTATTTT. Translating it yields CASSMRTPDTQYF.

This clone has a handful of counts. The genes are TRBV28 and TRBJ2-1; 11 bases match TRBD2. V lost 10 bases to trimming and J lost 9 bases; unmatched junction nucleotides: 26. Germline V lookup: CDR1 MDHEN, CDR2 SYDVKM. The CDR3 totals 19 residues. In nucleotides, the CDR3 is TGTGCCACCAGGGGACCCGAAGATCGTACTAGCGGGAGAGAAAGTGAGCAGTTCTTC. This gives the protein CATRGPEDRTSGRESEQFF.

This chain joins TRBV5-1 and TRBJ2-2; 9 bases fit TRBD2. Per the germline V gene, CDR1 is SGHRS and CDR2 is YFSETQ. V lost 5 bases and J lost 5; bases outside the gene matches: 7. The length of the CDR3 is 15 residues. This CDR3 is CASSWTSASTGELFF. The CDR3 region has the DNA TGCGCCAGCAGTTGGACTAGCGCGAGTACCGGGGAGCTGTTTTTT.

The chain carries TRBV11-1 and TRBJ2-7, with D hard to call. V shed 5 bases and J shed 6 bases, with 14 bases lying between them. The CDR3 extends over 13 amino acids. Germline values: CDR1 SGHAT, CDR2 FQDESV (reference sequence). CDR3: CASSVTDRREQYF. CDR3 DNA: TGTGCCAGCAGCGTAACCGACCGGCGCGAGCAGTACTTC.

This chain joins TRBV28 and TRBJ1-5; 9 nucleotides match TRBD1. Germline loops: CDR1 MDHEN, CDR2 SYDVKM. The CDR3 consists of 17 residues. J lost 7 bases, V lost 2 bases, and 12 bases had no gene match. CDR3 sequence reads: CASSLLQGARGGQPQHF. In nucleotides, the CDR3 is TGTGCCAGCAGTTTACTACAGGGGGCGCGGGGGGGGCAGCCCCAGCATTTT.

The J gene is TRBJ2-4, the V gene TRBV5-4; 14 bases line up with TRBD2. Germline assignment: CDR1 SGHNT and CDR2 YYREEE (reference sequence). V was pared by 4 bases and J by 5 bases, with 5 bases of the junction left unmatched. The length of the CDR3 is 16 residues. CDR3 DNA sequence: TGTGCCAGCAGCCTGGGGACTAGCGGGGGCCAAAACATTCAGTACTTC. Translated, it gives CASSLGTSGGQNIQYF. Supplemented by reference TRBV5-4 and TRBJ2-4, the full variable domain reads ETGVTQSPTHLIKTRGQQVTLRCSSQSGHNTVSWYQQALGQGPQFIFQYYREEENGRGNFPPRFSGLQFPNYSSELNVNALELDDSALYLCASSLGTSGGQNIQYFGAGTRLSVL.

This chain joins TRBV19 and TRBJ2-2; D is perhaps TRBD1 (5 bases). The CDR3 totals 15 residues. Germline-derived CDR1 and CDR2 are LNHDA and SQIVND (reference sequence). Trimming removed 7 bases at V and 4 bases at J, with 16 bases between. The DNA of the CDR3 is TGTGCCAGTACCCTTCCAGGGTACGGCACCGGGGAGCTGTTTTTT. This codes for CASTLPGYGTGELFF.

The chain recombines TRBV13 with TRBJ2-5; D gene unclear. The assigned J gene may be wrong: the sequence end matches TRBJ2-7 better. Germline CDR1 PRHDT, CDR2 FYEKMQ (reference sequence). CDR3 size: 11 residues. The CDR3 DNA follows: TGTGCCAGCAGCCCAACCTACGAGCAGTACTTC. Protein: CASSPTYEQYF.

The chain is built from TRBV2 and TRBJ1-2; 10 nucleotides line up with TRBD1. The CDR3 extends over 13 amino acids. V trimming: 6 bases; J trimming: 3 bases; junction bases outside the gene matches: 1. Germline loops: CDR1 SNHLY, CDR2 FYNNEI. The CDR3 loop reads CASRTGGDYGYTF. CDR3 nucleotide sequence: TGTGCCAGCAGGACAGGGGGCGACTATGGCTACACCTTC.

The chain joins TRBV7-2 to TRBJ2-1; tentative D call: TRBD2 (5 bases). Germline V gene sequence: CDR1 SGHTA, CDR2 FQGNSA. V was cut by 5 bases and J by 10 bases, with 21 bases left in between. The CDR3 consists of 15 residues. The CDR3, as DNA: TGTGCCAGCAGCCCATCGGGAAGCAACTCGGGGGAGCAGTTCTTC. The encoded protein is CASSPSGSNSGEQFF.

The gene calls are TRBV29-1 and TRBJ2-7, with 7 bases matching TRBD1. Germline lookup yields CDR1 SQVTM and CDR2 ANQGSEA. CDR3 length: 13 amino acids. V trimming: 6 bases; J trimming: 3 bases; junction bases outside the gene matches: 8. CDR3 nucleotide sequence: TGCAGCGTGACCGGGACAGTATACTACGAGCAGTACTTC. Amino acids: CSVTGTVYYEQYF.

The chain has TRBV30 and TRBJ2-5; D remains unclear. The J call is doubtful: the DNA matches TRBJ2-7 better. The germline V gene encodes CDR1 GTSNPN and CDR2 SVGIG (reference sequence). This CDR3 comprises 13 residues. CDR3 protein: CAWSPGNLYEQYF. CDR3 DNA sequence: TGTGCCTGGAGCCCAGGTAATCTCTACGAGCAGTACTTC.

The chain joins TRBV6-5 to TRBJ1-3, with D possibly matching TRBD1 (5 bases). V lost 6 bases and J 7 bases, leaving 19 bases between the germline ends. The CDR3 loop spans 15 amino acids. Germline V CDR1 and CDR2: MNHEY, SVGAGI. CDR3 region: CASSPQRGKGNTIYF. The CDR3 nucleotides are TGTGCCAGCAGCCCCCAGAGGGGAAAAGGGAACACCATATATTTT.

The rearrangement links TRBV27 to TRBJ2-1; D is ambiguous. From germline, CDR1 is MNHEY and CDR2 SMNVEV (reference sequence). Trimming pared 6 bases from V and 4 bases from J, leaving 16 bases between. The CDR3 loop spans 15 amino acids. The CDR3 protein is CASRLDPRKYNEQFF. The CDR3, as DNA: TGTGCCAGCAGACTTGACCCTCGAAAGTACAATGAGCAGTTCTTC.

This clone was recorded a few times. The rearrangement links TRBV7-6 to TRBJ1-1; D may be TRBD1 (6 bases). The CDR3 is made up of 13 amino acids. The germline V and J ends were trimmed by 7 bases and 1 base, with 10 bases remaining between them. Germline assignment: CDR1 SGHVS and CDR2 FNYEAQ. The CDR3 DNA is TGTGCCAGCACCGAGGACAGGAACACTGAAGCTTTCTTT. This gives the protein CASTEDRNTEAFF.

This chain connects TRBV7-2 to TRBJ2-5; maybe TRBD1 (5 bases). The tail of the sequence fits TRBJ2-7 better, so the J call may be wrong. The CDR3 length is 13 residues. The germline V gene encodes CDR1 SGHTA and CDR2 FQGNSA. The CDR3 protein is CASSLMGPYEQYF. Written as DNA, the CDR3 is TGTGCCAGCAGCTTAATGGGGCCCTACGAGCAGTACTTC.

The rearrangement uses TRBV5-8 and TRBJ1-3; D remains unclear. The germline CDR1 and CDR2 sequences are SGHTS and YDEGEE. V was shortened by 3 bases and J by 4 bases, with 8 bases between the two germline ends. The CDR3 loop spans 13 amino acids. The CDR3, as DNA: TGTGCCAGCAGCTCCGTGACCGGAAACACCATATATTTT. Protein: CASSSVTGNTIYF.

CDR3: CASSMLGTARETQYF. Written as DNA, the CDR3 is TGTGCCAGTAGTATGCTCGGGACAGCCAGAGAGACCCAGTACTTC. This chain joins TRBV19 and TRBJ2-5, with 7 bases that match TRBD1. Per germline, CDR1 LNHDA and CDR2 SQIVND (reference sequence). Trimming cost V 3 bases and J 4 bases; bases outside gene matches: 8. This CDR3 has 15 amino acids.

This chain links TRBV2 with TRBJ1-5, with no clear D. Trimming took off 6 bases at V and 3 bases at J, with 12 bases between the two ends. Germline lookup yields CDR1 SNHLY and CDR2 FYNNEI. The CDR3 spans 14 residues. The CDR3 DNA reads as TGTGCCAGCAGCGACCGGACCCACAATCAGCCCCAGCATTTT. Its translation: CASSDRTHNQPQHF. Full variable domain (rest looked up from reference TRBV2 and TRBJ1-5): EPEVTQTPSHQVTQMGQEVILRCVPISNHLYFYWYRQILGQKVEFLVSFYNNEISEKSEIFDDQFSVERPDGSNFTLKIRSTKLEDSAMYFCASSDRTHNQPQHFGDGTRLSIL.

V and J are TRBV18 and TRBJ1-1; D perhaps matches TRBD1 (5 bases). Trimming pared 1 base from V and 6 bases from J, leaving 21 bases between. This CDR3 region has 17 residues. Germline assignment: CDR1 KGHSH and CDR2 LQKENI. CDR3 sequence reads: CASSPLGGGKRSAEAFF. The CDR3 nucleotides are TGTGCCAGCTCACCACTCGGGGGGGGGAAACGGTCGGCTGAAGCTTTCTTT.